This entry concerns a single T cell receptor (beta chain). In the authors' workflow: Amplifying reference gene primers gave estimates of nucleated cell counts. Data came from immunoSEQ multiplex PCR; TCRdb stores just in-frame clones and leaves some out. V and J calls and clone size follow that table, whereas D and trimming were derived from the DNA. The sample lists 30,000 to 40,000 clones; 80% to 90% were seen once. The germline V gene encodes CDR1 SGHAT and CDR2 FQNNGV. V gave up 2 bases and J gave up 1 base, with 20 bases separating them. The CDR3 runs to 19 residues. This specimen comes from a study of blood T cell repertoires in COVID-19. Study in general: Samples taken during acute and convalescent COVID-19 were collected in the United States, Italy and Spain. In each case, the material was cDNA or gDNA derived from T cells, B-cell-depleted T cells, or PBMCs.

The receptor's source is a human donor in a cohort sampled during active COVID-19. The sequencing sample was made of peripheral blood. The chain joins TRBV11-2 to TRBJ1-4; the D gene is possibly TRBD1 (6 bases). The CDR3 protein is CASSLRANAGVGTNEKLFF. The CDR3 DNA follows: TGTGCCAGCAGCTTACGGGCCAACGCAGGGGTTGGAACTAATGAAAAACTGTTTTTT.